This record looks at one T cell receptor beta chain sequence and its context. The germline gives CDR1 SQVTM, CDR2 ANQGSEA. CDR3 size: 14 residues. Trimming cost V 6 bases and J 0 bases; bases outside gene matches: 6. This entry is derived from a study of shared clonotypes between healthy human individuals. Measured with immunoSEQ multiplex PCR; TCRdb has only the in-frame clones, and not every one. The sample lists about 730,000 clones, over 60% occurring once. The chain recombines TRBV29-1 with TRBJ2-5, with 8 bases identical to TRBD2. Sample: memory CD4+ T cells sorted from blood. Specified subset: CD45RA-negative fraction. The clonotype was recovered from a woman in her twenties or thirties in good health. The CDR3 bases are TGCAGCGTCGTTAGCGGGAAGAACCAAGAGACCCAGTACTTC. Amino acids: CSVVSGKNQETQYF.